This T cell receptor (beta chain) was sequenced during a study of cytomegalovirus exposure and HLA in healthy donors. Study-level information: Some 91 million unique TCRs from HLA-typed donors were held in an early release of data. Study results and caveats: Among TCR beta chains, those listed as cytomegalovirus-associated numbered approximately 150. In a later analysis, roughly 17,000 TCR beta sequences were associated with HLA alleles at 0.05 false discovery rate.

The CDR3 spans 13 residues. The V and J ends lost 6 bases and 4 bases respectively, with 10 bases between them. Germline V gene lookup returns CDR1 MNHEY and CDR2 SMNVEV (reference sequence). This PCR relied on a set of 60 Vbeta primers and 13 Jbeta primers. Using immunoSEQ multiplex PCR, the repertoire was profiled, and TCRdb retains in-frame clones only, with some absent. The sample includes more than 150,000 clones, roughly 80% of them seen just once. Points on this clone: Its matching antigen is unknown.

This rearrangement joins TRBV27 to TRBJ2-1; D unclear. This sequence originates from a man aged 40-49 years in good health and CMV-seropositive. Sequenced: PBMCs. CDR3 DNA: TGTGCCAGCAGGTTGGGCCCTTACAATGAGCAGTTCTTC. It is translated as CASRLGPYNEQFF.